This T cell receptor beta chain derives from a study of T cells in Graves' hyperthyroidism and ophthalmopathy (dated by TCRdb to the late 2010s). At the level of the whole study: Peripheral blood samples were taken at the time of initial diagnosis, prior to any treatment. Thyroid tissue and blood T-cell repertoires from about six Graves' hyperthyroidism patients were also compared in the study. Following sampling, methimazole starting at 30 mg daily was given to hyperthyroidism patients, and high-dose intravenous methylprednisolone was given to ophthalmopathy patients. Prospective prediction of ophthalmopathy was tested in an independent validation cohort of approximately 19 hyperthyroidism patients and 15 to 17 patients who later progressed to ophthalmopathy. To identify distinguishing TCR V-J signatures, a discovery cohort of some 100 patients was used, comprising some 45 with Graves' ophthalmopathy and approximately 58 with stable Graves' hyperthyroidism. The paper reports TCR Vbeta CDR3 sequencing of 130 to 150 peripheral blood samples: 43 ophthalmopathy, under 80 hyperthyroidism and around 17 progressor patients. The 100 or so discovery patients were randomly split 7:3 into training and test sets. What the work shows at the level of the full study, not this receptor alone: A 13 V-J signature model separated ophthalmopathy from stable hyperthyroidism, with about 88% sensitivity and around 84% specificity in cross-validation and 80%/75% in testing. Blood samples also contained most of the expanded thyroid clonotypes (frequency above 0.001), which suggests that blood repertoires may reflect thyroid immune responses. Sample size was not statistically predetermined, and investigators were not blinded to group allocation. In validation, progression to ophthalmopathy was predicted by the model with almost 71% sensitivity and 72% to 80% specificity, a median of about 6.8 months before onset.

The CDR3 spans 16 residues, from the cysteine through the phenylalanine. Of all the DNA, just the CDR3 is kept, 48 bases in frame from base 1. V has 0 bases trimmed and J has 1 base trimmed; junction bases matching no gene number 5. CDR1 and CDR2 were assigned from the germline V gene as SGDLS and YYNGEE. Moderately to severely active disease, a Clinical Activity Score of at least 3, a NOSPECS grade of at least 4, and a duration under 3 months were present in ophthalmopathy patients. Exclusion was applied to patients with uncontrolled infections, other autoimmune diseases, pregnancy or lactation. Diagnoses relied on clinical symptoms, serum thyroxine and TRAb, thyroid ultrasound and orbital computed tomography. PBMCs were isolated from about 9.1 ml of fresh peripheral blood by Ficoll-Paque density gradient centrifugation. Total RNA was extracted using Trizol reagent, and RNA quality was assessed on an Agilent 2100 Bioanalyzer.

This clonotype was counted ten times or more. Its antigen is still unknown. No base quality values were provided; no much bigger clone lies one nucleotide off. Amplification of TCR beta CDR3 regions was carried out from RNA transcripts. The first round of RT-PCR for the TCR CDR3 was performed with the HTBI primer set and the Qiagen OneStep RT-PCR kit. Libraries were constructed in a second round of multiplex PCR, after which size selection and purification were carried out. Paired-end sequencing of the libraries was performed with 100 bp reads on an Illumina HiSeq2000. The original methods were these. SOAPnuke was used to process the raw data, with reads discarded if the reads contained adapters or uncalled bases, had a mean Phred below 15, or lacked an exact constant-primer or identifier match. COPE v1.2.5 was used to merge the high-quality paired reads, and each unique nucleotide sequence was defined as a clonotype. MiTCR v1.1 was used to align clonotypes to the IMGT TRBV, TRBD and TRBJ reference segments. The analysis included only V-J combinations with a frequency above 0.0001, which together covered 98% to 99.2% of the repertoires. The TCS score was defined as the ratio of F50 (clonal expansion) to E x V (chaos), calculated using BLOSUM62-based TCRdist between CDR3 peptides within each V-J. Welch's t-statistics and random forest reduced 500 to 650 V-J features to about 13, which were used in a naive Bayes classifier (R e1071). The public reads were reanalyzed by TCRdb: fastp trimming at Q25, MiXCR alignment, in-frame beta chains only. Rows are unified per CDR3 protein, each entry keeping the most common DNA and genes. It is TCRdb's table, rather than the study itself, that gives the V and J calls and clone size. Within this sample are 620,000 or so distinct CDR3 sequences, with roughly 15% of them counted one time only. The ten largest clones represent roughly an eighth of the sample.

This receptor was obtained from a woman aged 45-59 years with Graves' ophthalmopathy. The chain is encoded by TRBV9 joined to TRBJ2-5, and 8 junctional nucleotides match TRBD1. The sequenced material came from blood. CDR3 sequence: CASSVAPGTGQETQYF. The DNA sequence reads TGTGCCAGCAGCGTAGCTCCGGGGACAGGCCAAGAGACCCAGTACTTC.